A single sample gave rise to the 22 T cell receptor beta chains below, sequenced in a study of cytomegalovirus exposure and HLA in healthy donors. The PCR used 60 Vbeta and 13 Jbeta primers. Clones were sequenced by immunoSEQ multiplex PCR, and TCRdb holds only the in-frame ones, with some missing. This sample yields 200,000 to 250,000 clones, of which over 65% are seen a single time; about 1.2% belongs to the top ten. The source material was PBMCs. The source of these receptors is a human donor in good health.

The V call is TRBV6-5, the J call TRBJ2-3; D uncertain. V lost 0 bases and J 5 bases, leaving 9 bases between the germline ends. The CDR3 is made up of 14 amino acids. The germline V gene has CDR1 MNHEY and CDR2 SVGAGI. CDR3 in DNA: TGTGCCAGCAGTTACTCTCGGTCTGGAGATACGCAGTATTTT. Protein product: CASSYSRSGDTQYF.

This rearrangement joins TRBV19 to TRBJ1-2, with D possibly being TRBD1 (6 bases). The CDR3 sequence is 13 residues long. The germline gives CDR1 LNHDA, CDR2 SQIVND (reference sequence). With 7 bases removed from V and 8 bases from J, the gap between germline ends came to 17 bases. CDR3 nucleotide sequence: TGTGCCAGTACCCAGGACAGCCTGAGAGGCTACACCTTC. Residues: CASTQDSLRGYTF.

The rearrangement links TRBV7-6 to TRBJ2-3; 7 bases line up with TRBD1. The CDR3 totals 16 residues. After removal of 4 bases from V and 1 base from J, the junction contained 8 bases not matched to a gene. The germline V gene encodes CDR1 SGHVS and CDR2 FNYEAQ. The CDR3 spells CASSSEQGLGTDTQYF. The DNA of the CDR3 is TGTGCCAGCAGCTCCGAACAGGGGTTAGGCACAGATACGCAGTATTTT.

The chain links TRBV10-1 to TRBJ2-5; 9 nucleotides align to TRBD2. Germline assignment: CDR1 WNHNN and CDR2 SYGVQD (reference sequence). This CDR3 is 16 amino acids long. J was trimmed by 5 bases and V by 0 bases; bases with no gene match: 7. The CDR3 bases are TGCGCCAGCAGTGAGTCTAGTCTAGCGGGAACGGAGACCCAGTACTTC. This codes for CASSESSLAGTETQYF.

This clone was detected only a few times. V is TRBV28 and J is TRBJ1-2, with 8 nucleotides matching TRBD1. This CDR3 contains 18 residues. With V trimmed by 7 bases and J by 2 bases, 18 bases remained unmatched. Germline CDR1 MDHEN, CDR2 SYDVKM. The CDR3 spells CASNRPGPGQESNYGYTF. The CDR3 nucleotides read TGTGCCAGCAACCGCCCGGGCCCGGGACAGGAATCGAACTATGGCTACACCTTC.

J is TRBJ1-2 and V is TRBV18; D remains unclear. V dropped 3 bases and J dropped 6 bases, with 8 bases sitting between them. Germline V gene data show CDR1 as KGHSH and CDR2 as LQKENI. There are 12 residues in the CDR3. CDR3 amino acids: CASSPGRDGYTF. CDR3 bases: TGTGCCAGCTCACCGGGGAGGGATGGCTACACCTTC.

The V call is TRBV12-5, the J call TRBJ1-1; no clear D gene. The length of the CDR3 is 16 residues. Germline values: CDR1 LGHNT, CDR2 FRNRAP. V gave up 3 bases and J gave up 1 base, with 15 bases separating them. The CDR3 coding sequence is TGTGCTAGTGGTTTAAACCTGCGACAACCGAACACTGAAGCTTTCTTT. Its translation: CASGLNLRQPNTEAFF.

V is TRBV6-6 and J is TRBJ2-2; 7 bases match TRBD2. The CDR3 extends over 13 amino acids. Germline V gene data show CDR1 as MNHNY and CDR2 as SVGAGI (reference sequence). The CDR3 loop reads CAGGGTGTGELFF. The CDR3 nucleotides are TGTGCGGGGGGGGGAACCGGAACCGGGGAGCTGTTTTTT.

The chain carries TRBV6-5 and TRBJ2-3; D unclear. The CDR3 is 15 residues long. CDR1 and CDR2 from the germline V gene are MNHEY and SVGAGI. V was clipped by 2 bases and J by 6 bases, with 15 bases between them. The CDR3 coding sequence is TGTGCCAGCAGTTACACCAGGATGGGCGAGGATACGCAGTATTTT. Its translation: CASSYTRMGEDTQYF.

This chain uses TRBV7-9 with TRBJ2-7, with TRBD1 matching 9 bases. Germline values: CDR1 SEHNR, CDR2 FQNEAQ (reference sequence). This CDR3 is built from 16 residues. The J segment lost 2 bases and the V segment lost 5 bases, leaving 10 bases of the junction unmatched. The CDR3 sequence: CASSTLGQGIPYEQYF. The CDR3, as DNA: TGTGCCAGCAGCACGCTGGGACAGGGCATTCCCTACGAGCAGTACTTC. The full variable domain, in which reference TRBV7-9 and TRBJ2-7 provide the parts outside the CDR3, is DTGVSQNPRHKITKRGQNVTFRCDPISEHNRLYWYRQTLGQGPEFLTYFQNEAQLEKSRLLSDRFSAERPKGSFSTLEIQRTEQGDSAMYLCASSTLGQGIPYEQYFGPGTRLTVT.

The V call is TRBV10-3, the J call TRBJ2-5; possibly TRBD2 for D (5 bases). This CDR3 comprises 13 residues. Per the germline V gene, CDR1 is ENHRY and CDR2 is SYGVKD. The V end was cut by 4 bases, the J end by 5 bases, with 11 bases between. CDR3 sequence: CAISGSDSETQYF. DNA of the CDR3: TGTGCCATCAGTGGGTCGGACTCGGAGACCCAGTACTTC.

The gene calls are TRBV28 and TRBJ2-7; D remains ambiguous. CDR3 length equals 12 residues. V gave up 2 bases and J gave up 4 bases, with 6 bases separating them. Germline lookup yields CDR1 MDHEN and CDR2 SYDVKM. The chain's CDR3 is CASSLLTYEQYF. The DNA for the CDR3 is TGTGCCAGCAGTTTACTGACTTACGAGCAGTACTTC.

The V call is TRBV10-3, the J call TRBJ1-4; TRBD1 matches at 12 bases. This CDR3 spans 20 amino acids. Germline-derived CDR1 and CDR2 are ENHRY and SYGVKD. J was trimmed by 3 bases and V by 3 bases; bases with no gene match: 14. Here the CDR3 DNA reads TGTGCCATCAGTGACGTTTTTCCGCTGGGACAGGGGGCTGCTAATGAAAAACTGTTTTTT. Translated: CAISDVFPLGQGAANEKLFF.

The rearrangement joins TRBV18 to TRBJ2-7; D gene uncertain. Germline V lookup: CDR1 KGHSH, CDR2 LQKENI. Trimming cost V 0 bases and J 6 bases, with 9 bases left between them. The CDR3 has 13 residues. The CDR3 loop reads CASSPPVAREQYF. For the CDR3, the DNA is TGTGCCAGCTCACCACCGGTTGCGCGCGAGCAGTACTTC.

CDR3 protein: CASSPGQLDTDTQYF. The CDR3, as DNA: TGTGCCAGCTCACCTGGACAGCTTGACACAGATACGCAGTATTTT. The chain has TRBV18 and TRBJ2-3, with a weak D call TRBD1 (6 bases). V was shortened by 3 bases and J by 2 bases, with 12 bases between the two germline ends. Germline V gene lookup returns CDR1 KGHSH and CDR2 LQKENI. CDR3 length: 15 residues.

This clone has only a few counts. V and J are TRBV4-3 and TRBJ2-3; D not resolved. Germline V gene lookup returns CDR1 LGHNA and CDR2 YSLEER. V was pared by 0 bases and J by 4 bases, with 17 bases between. This CDR3 contains 17 residues. The CDR3 sequence: CASSQESTPVQADTQYF. In DNA, the CDR3 is TGCGCCAGCAGCCAAGAATCGACTCCTGTCCAAGCAGATACGCAGTATTTT.

With respect to this clone: At the DNA level, this CDR3 is encoded by other sequences in the same sample as well. This chain connects TRBV5-1 to TRBJ2-1, with D perhaps TRBD1 (5 bases). This CDR3 region has 14 residues. Germline CDR1 is SGHRS and CDR2 is YFSETQ. V gave up 0 bases and J gave up 4 bases, with 8 bases separating them. The CDR3, as DNA: TGCGCCAGCAGCTTGGGTCAGGGTTACAATGAGCAGTTCTTC. This encodes CASSLGQGYNEQFF.

V usage is TRBV12-1 and J usage is TRBJ2-3; whether TRBD2, the table's D call, matches the DNA was not checked. TRBV12-1 is a listed pseudogene. The CDR3 consists of 16 residues. In DNA form, the CDR3 reads TGTGCCAGCAGCTGCTTGGGACTAGCGGACACAGATACGCAGTATTTT. It is translated as CASSCLGLADTDTQYF.

V and J are TRBV9 and TRBJ2-1, with TRBD2 matching over 8 bases. Per the germline V gene, CDR1 is SGDLS and CDR2 is YYNGEE. The CDR3 extends over 15 amino acids. Losses at the gene ends were 4 bases for V and 3 bases for J; bases not matched to a gene: 6. The CDR3 DNA follows: TGTGCCAGCAGCCGAAGCGGGAGAGGCTACAATGAGCAGTTCTTC. Its translation is CASSRSGRGYNEQFF.

This rearrangement joins TRBV7-6 to TRBJ2-7; 11 nucleotides match TRBD1. The CDR3 is made up of 16 amino acids. Per the germline V gene, CDR1 is SGHVS and CDR2 is FNYEAQ. V shed 4 bases, J shed 5 bases, and the junction held 10 bases outside the gene matches. CDR3 bases: TGTGCCAGCAGCTCCTATTCCGGGACAGGGGGTGACGAGCAGTACTTC. Protein sequence: CASSSYSGTGGDEQYF.

V usage is TRBV6-5 and J usage is TRBJ1-1; 11 bases line up with TRBD1. CDR1 MNHEY and CDR2 SVGAGI come from the germline V gene. V lost 7 bases, J lost 5 bases, and 6 bases stayed unmatched. The CDR3 is 14 residues long. CDR3 DNA sequence: TGTGCCAGCAAACCGGACAGGGGGCTGACTGAAGCTTTCTTT. It encodes CASKPDRGLTEAFF.

The J gene is TRBJ2-1, the V gene TRBV27; the match to TRBD2 covers 11 bases. The CDR3 totals 16 residues. In germline, CDR1 is MNHEY, CDR2 SMNVEV (reference sequence). The trim removed 6 bases at V and 7 bases at J, leaving 11 bases unmatched. The CDR3 reads CASSSPGTSGFNEQFF. The CDR3 DNA sequence: TGTGCCAGCAGCTCACCCGGGACTAGCGGCTTTAATGAGCAGTTCTTC.